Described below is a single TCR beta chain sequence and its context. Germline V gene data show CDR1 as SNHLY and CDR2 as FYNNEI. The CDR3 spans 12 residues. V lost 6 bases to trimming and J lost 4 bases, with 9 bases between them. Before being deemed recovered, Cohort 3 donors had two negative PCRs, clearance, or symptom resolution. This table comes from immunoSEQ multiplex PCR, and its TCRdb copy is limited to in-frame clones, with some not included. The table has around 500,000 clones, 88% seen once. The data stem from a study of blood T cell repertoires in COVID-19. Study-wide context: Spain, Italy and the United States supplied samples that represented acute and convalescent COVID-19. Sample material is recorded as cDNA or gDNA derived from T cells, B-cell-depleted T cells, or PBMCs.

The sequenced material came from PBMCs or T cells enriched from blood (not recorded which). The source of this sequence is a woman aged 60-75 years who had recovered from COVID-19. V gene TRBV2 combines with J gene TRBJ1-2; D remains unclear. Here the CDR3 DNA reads TGTGCCAGCAGCACGGGGATCTATGGCTACACCTTC. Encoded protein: CASSTGIYGYTF.